Sequencing of this T cell receptor (beta chain) was carried out in a study of cytotoxic CD8 clonotypes in ibrutinib-treated CLL. Study-level results: With treatment, public clonotypes, which were uncommon, either contracted or remained stable. The clonality went up when patients responded to ibrutinib and dropped back toward baseline at progression. Higher circulating CD8+ T-cell counts strongly accompanied higher baseline clonality, above age-matched healthy donors.

Worth noting for this clone: What it binds is unknown.

Germline V gene sequence: CDR1 LGHNA, CDR2 YNFKEQ. This CDR3 spans 14 amino acids. V was clipped by 0 bases and J by 10 bases, with 13 bases between them. Depth targeted 1 in 200,000 to 1 in 1 million T cells, averaging approximately 9.3x coverage per clonotype. Libraries were prepared by immunoSEQ multiplex PCR; TCRdb keeps only in-frame clonotypes and omits some of them. The sample consists of approximately 320,000 clones, under 70% of them appearing once. This TCR came from a human donor with chronic lymphocytic leukemia. The chain uses TRBV4-2 and TRBJ2-1; D uncertain. Sequenced material: PBMCs, taken after 36 months of ibrutinib treatment. The CDR3 sequence is CASSQDPVSEEQFF. The DNA of the CDR3 is TGTGCCAGCAGCCAAGATCCGGTCTCAGAGGAGCAGTTCTTC.